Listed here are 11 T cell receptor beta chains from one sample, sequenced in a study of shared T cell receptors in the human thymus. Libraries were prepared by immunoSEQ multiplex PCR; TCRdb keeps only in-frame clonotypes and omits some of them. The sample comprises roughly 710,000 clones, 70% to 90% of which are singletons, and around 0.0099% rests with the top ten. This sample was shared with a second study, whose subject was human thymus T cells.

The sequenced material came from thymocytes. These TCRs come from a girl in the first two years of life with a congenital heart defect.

The DNA of the CDR3 is TGCAGCGTTGAAGATCGGCCCGGGGTAACCGGCTACACCTTC. Its protein is CSVEDRPGVTGYTF. The V and J genes are TRBV29-1 and TRBJ1-2, with D unresolved. This CDR3 has 14 amino acids. Germline CDR1 is SQVTM and CDR2 is ANQGSEA. V shed 0 bases and J shed 8 bases, with 16 bases lying between them.

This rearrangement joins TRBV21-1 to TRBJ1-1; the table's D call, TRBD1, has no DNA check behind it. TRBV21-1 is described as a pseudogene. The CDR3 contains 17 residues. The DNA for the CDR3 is TGTGCCAGCAGCATTCCTAAAGAAACAGGGGGGGACACTGAAGCTTTCTTT. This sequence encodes CASSIPKETGGDTEAFF.

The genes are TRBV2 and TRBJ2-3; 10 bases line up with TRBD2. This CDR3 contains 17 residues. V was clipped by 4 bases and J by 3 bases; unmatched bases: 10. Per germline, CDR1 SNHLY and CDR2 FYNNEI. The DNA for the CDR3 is TGTGCCAGCAGTGCCCCATCCCTAGCGGGGGTGACAGATACGCAGTATTTT. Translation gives CASSAPSLAGVTDTQYF.

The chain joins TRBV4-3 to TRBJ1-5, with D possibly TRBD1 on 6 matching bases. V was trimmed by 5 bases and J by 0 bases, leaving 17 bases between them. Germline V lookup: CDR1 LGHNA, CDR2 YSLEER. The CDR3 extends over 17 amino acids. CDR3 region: CASSWGHPINSNQPQHF. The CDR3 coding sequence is TGCGCCAGCAGCTGGGGACACCCGATCAATAGCAATCAGCCCCAGCATTTT.

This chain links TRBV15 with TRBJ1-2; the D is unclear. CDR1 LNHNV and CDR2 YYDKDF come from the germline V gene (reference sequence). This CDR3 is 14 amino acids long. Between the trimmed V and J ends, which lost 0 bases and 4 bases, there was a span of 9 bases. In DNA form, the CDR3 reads TGTGCCACCAGCAGAGATCATGAGGGCTATGGCTACACCTTC. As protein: CATSRDHEGYGYTF.

The CDR3 reads CASSQDHPPRLILPYGYTF. CDR3 DNA: TGCGCCAGCAGCCAAGATCACCCGCCGCGGCTAATTCTTCCCTATGGCTACACCTTC. V and J are TRBV4-3 and TRBJ1-2; D is unclear. The germline V gene encodes CDR1 LGHNA and CDR2 YSLEER. The CDR3 contains 19 residues. The germline V and J ends were trimmed by 0 bases and 4 bases, with 24 bases remaining between them.

CDR3 sequence: CASSLSTPGLEGQRVLGAFF. Written as DNA, the CDR3 is TGTGCCAGCAGCTTATCCACGCCGGGGTTAGAGGGACAGAGGGTTTTGGGAGCTTTCTTT. V gene TRBV7-6 combines with J gene TRBJ1-1, with TRBD1 matching 7 bases. The V gene end was trimmed by 2 bases and the J gene end by 10 bases; junction bases not matched to a gene: 28. The CDR3 runs 20 residues. The germline V gene has CDR1 SGHVS and CDR2 FNYEAQ.

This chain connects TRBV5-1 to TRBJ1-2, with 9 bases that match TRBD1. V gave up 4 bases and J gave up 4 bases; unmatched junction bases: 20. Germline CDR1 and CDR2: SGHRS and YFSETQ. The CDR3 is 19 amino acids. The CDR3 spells CASSPTGTGSIVRGYGYTF. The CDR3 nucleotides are TGCGCCAGCAGCCCAACCGGGACAGGGTCGATTGTACGGGGCTATGGCTACACCTTC.

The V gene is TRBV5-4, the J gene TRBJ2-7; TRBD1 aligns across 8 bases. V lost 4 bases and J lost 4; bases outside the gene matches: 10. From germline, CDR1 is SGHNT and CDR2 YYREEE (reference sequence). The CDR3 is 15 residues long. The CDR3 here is CASSRGSDRAYEQYF. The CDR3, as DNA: TGTGCCAGCAGCCGAGGGTCGGACAGGGCTTACGAGCAGTACTTC. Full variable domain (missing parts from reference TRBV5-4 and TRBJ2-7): ETGVTQSPTHLIKTRGQQVTLRCSSQSGHNTVSWYQQALGQGPQFIFQYYREEENGRGNFPPRFSGLQFPNYSSELNVNALELDDSALYLCASSRGSDRAYEQYFGPGTRLTVT.

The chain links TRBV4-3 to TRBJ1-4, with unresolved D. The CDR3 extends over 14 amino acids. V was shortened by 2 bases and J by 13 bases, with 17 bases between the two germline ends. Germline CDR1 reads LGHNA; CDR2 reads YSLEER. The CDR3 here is CASSQRRLEDRLFF. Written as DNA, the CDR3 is TGCGCCAGCAGCCAAAGGAGGCTTGAGGATAGACTGTTTTTT.

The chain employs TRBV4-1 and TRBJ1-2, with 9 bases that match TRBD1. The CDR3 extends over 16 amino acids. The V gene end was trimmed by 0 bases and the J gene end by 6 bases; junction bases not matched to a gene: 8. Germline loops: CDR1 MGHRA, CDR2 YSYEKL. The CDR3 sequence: CASSQELDRGYNGYTF. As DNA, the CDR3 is TGCGCCAGCAGCCAAGAACTTGACAGGGGGTATAATGGCTACACCTTC.